Here is one TCR beta chain with its context. The Seattle site enrolled patients during active infection and followed them longitudinally. The data were obtained in a study of blood T cell repertoires in COVID-19. Study-wide context: Both acute and convalescent COVID-19 samples were obtained from the United States, Italy and Spain. The analysed material was cDNA or gDNA that came from T cells, B-cell-depleted T cells, or PBMCs.

In the original processing: Amplification of reference gene primers was used by the study to estimate nucleated cell counts. Sequencing used immunoSEQ multiplex PCR; TCRdb keeps in-frame clones, though not all of them. V, J and clone size were drawn from that table, and D and trimming were deduced from the DNA. This repertoire shows about 330,000 clones, about nine tenths found once; its top ten account for 9.9%. The CDR3 has 16 amino acids. From germline, CDR1 is SGHNT and CDR2 YYREEE (reference sequence). V dropped 4 bases and J dropped 1; count of bases not matched to a gene: 10. The chain is built from TRBV5-4 and TRBJ2-7; 8 nucleotides match TRBD2. This TCR came from a man aged 25 to 40 with COVID-19, enrolled during active disease. The sequenced sample consisted of peripheral blood. This chain's CDR3 is CASSRKPGLESYEQYF. CDR3 nucleotide sequence: TGTGCCAGCAGCCGAAAACCGGGACTAGAATCCTACGAGCAGTACTTC.